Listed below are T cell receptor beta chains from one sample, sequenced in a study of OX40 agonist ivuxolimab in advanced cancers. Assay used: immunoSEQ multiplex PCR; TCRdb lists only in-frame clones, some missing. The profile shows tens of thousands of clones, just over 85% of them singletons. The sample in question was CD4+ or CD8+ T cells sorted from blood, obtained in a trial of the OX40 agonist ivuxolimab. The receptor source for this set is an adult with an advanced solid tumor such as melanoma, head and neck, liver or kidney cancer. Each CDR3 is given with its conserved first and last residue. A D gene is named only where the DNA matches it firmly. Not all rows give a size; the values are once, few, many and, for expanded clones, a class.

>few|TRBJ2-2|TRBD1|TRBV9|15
CASSAGGWDTGELFF
TGTGCCAGCAGCGCAGGGGGTTGGGACACCGGGGAGCTGTTTTTT
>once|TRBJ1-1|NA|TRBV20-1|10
CRGVGTEAFF
TGCAGGGGAGTTGGGACTGAAGCTTTCTTT
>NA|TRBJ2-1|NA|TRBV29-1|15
CSVEDIFDRYNEQFF
TGCAGCGTTGAAGATATATTTGACCGGTACAATGAGCAGTTCTTC
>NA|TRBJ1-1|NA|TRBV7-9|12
CASSLQGFEAFF
TGTGCCAGCAGCTTGCAGGGCTTTGAAGCTTTCTTT
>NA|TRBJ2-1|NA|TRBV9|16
CASSVELKSSYNEQFF
TGTGCCAGCAGCGTAGAGTTAAAAAGCTCCTACAATGAGCAGTTCTTC
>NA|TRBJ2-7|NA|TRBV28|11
CASSDSYEQYF
TGTGCCAGCAGCGACAGCTACGAGCAGTACTTC
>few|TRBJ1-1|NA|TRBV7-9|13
CASSLVGAAEAFF
TGTGCCAGCAGCTTAGTGGGGGCGGCTGAAGCTTTCTTT
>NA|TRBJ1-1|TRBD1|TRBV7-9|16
CASRPSGQGANTEAFF
TGTGCCAGCAGGCCATCGGGACAGGGGGCTAACACTGAAGCTTTCTTT
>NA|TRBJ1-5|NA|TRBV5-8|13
CASSLGGDQPQHF
TGTGCCAGCAGCTTGGGCGGAGATCAGCCCCAGCATTTT
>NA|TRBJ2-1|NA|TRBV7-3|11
CASRVYNEQFF
TGTGCCAGCAGGGTTTACAATGAGCAGTTCTTC
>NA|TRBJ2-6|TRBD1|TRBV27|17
CASSFRQGAGGANVLTF
TGTGCCAGCAGTTTTCGACAGGGGGCTGGTGGGGCCAACGTCCTGACTTTC
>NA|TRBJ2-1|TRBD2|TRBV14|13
CASSLGLAYEQFF
TGTGCCAGCAGCCTGGGACTAGCTTATGAGCAGTTCTTC
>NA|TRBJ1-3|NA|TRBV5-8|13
CASSFSSGNTIYF
TGTGCCAGCAGCTTCTCCTCTGGAAACACCATATATTTT
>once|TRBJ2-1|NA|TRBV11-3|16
CASSSQDGSSYNEQFF
TGTGCCAGCAGCTCTCAGGACGGCAGCTCCTACAATGAGCAGTTCTTC
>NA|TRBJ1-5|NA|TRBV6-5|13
CASKRDQNQPQHF
TGTGCCAGCAAGCGGGACCAAAATCAGCCCCAGCATTTT
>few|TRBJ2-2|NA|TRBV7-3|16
CASSLSGLANTGELFF
TGTGCCAGCAGTTTAAGCGGCCTCGCGAACACCGGGGAGCTGTTTTTT
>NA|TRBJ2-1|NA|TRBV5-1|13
CASSLSQGDEQFF
TGCGCCAGCAGCTTGTCACAGGGCGATGAGCAGTTCTTC
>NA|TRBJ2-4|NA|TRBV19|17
CASSIGRTPLAKNIQYF
TGTGCCAGTAGTATAGGGAGGACACCTCTAGCCAAAAACATTCAGTACTTC
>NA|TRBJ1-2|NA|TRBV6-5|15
CASSAGWEGNYGYTF
TGTGCCAGCAGTGCTGGGTGGGAAGGCAACTATGGCTACACCTTC
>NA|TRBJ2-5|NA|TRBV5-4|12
CASSLLIQTQYF
TGTGCCAGCAGCTTGCTAATCCAGACCCAGTACTTC
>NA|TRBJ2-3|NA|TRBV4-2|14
CASSQDMGTDTQYF
TGTGCCAGCAGCCAAGATATGGGGACAGATACGCAGTATTTT
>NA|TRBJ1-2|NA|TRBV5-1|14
CASSLDLGADGYTF
TGCGCCAGCAGCTTGGATTTGGGGGCGGATGGCTACACCTTC
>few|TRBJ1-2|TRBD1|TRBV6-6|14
CASRFGQGNYGYTF
TGTGCCAGCAGATTTGGACAGGGTAACTATGGCTACACCTTC
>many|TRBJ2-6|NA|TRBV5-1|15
CASGLKSSGANVLTF
TGCGCCAGCGGATTAAAGAGCTCTGGGGCCAACGTCCTGACTTTC
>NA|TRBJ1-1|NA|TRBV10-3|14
CAIRTQEKNTEAFF
TGTGCCATCAGAACACAGGAAAAGAACACTGAAGCTTTCTTT
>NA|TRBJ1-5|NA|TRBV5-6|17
CASSLGDWGSGNQPQHF
TGTGCCAGCAGCTTAGGGGATTGGGGTAGCGGCAATCAGCCCCAGCATTTT
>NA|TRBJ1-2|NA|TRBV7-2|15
CASSLALSLRGSYTF
TGTGCCAGCAGCTTAGCGCTGAGCCTAAGGGGGAGCTACACCTTC
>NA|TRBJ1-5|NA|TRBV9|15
CASSVGRYSNQPQHF
TGTGCCAGCAGCGTAGGTCGGTATAGCAATCAGCCCCAGCATTTT
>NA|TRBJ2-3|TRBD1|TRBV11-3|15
CASTPGTGGSDTQYF
TGTGCCAGCACCCCGGGGACAGGGGGATCAGATACGCAGTATTTT
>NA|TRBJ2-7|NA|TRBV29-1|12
CSVQQGAPEQYF
TGCAGCGTTCAGCAGGGCGCACCTGAGCAGTACTTC
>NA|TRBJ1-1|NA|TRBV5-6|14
CASSLQGLETEAFF
TGTGCCAGCAGCTTGCAGGGCTTGGAGACTGAAGCTTTCTTT
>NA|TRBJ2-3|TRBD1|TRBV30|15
CAWTRDRGLADTQYF
TGTGCCTGGACCAGGGACAGGGGGCTTGCAGATACGCAGTATTTT
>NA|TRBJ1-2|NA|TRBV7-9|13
CASSQTQGGGYTF
TGTGCCAGCAGCCAAACACAGGGTGGAGGCTACACCTTC
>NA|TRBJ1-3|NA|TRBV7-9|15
CASSLAARTGNTIYF
TGTGCCAGCAGCTTAGCGGCTAGAACCGGAAACACCATATATTTT
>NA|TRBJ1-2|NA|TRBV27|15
CASTPFKDGNYGYTF
TGTGCCAGCACCCCGTTTAAGGATGGTAACTATGGCTACACCTTC
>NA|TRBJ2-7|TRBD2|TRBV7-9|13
CASSLAGAGEQYF
TGTGCCAGCAGCCTAGCGGGAGCGGGGGAGCAGTACTTC
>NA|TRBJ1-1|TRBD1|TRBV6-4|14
CASSEGTADTEAFF
TGTGCCAGCAGTGAGGGGACAGCGGACACTGAAGCTTTCTTT
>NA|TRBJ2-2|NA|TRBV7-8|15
CASSFGQATTGELFF
TGTGCCAGCAGCTTTGGCCAGGCTACCACCGGGGAGCTGTTTTTT
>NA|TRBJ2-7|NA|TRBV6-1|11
CASSEAYEQYF
TGTGCCAGCAGTGAAGCGTACGAGCAGTACTTC
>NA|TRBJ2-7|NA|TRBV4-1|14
CASSRGPLGGEQYF
TGCGCCAGCAGCCGGGGGCCCTTAGGGGGAGAGCAGTACTTC
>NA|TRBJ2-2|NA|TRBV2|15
CASRTGPTNTGELFF
TGTGCCAGCAGGACAGGTCCTACGAACACCGGGGAGCTGTTTTTT
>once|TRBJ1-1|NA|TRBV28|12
CASTSMRLAAFF
TGTGCCAGCACCAGTATGCGATTAGCAGCTTTCTTT
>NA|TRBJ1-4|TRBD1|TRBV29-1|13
CSVGTGTIEKLFF
TGCAGCGTGGGGACAGGGACCATTGAAAAACTGTTTTTT
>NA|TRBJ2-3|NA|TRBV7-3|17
CASSLAGQYGHADTQYF
TGTGCCAGCAGCTTAGCCGGACAGTACGGGCACGCAGATACGCAGTATTTT
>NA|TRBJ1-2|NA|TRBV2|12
CASSPILGAYTF
TGTGCCAGCAGCCCAATCCTCGGGGCCTACACCTTC
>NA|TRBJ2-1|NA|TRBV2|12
CASSKGYNEQFF
TGTGCCAGCAGCAAGGGGTACAATGAGCAGTTCTTC
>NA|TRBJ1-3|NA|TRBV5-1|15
CASRKTAGSGNTIYF
TGCGCCAGCAGGAAAACAGCTGGCTCTGGAAACACCATATATTTT
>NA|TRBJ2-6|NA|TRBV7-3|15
CASSIGTPGANVLTF
TGTGCCAGCAGCATCGGCACGCCCGGGGCCAACGTCCTGACTTTC
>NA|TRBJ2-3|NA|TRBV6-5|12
CASRSSTDTQYF
TGTGCCAGCAGAAGTAGCACAGATACGCAGTATTTT